Described below is a single TCR beta chain sequence and its context. The source of the sample is a study of blood T cells in healthy people across ages. Every sample yielded at least 7 million isolated PBMCs. A sample-barcoded 5' primer and a J-beta primer mix were used in a second PCR of roughly 7 to 11 cycles. Each of the cDNA molecules was tagged by a template-switch adaptor with 12 random nucleotides. Each CDR3 protein gets one entry after TCRdb re-called the 5' RACE reads with MiXCR. The sample shows roughly 800,000 distinct CDR3 sequences, about 48% of them seen only once. The sequencing input was blood. This sequence originates from a man older than 75 in good health.

In DNA, the CDR3 is TGTGCCAGCAGCGCGGGAGGCCCTCCCTACGAGCAGTACTTC. It translates to CASSAGGPPYEQYF. The V and J genes are TRBV28 and TRBJ2-7, with TRBD2 matching 8 bases. The germline CDR1 and CDR2 sequences are MDHEN and SYDVKM. The J segment lost 2 bases and the V segment lost 6 bases, leaving 6 bases of the junction unmatched. The CDR3 spans 14 residues.